A single sample is the source of the 7 T cell receptor beta chains below, sequenced in a study of blood T cell repertoires in COVID-19. Method: immunoSEQ multiplex PCR; TCRdb's copy keeps in-frame clones and lacks some. There are tens of thousands of clones in the sample; roughly 83% occur only once, and around 16% lies in the top ten. The source material was peripheral blood. Source of these receptors: a man in his sixties with COVID-19, enrolled during active disease.

This chain uses TRBV5-1 with TRBJ1-1, with D possibly TRBD1 on 5 matching bases. Germline CDR1 reads SGHRS; CDR2 reads YFSETQ. Trimming took 7 bases from V and 8 from J, leaving 18 bases between them. This CDR3 region has 13 residues. This CDR3 reads CASDKTGEGEAFF. In nucleotides, the CDR3 is TGCGCCAGCGACAAGACCGGGGAGGGGGAAGCTTTCTTT. The variable domain in full, completed from reference TRBV5-1 and TRBJ1-1, reads KAGVTQTPRYLIKTRGQQVTLSCSPISGHRSVSWYQQTPGQGLQFLFEYFSETQRNKGNFPGRFSGRQFSNSRSEMNVSTLELGDSALYLCASDKTGEGEAFFGQGTRLTVV.

The chain couples TRBV30 to TRBJ2-7; 8 nucleotides agree with TRBD2. Unmatched junction bases numbered 10, after V lost 3 bases and J lost 6 bases. Germline CDR1 is GTSNPN and CDR2 is SVGIG (reference sequence). The CDR3 is made up of 14 amino acids. This CDR3 reads CAWRTGTSPSEQYF. CDR3 DNA sequence: TGTGCCTGGAGGACCGGGACTAGTCCCTCCGAGCAGTACTTC.

The chain has TRBV7-2 and TRBJ2-1; no clear D. CDR1 is SGHTA and CDR2 is FQGNSA in the germline V gene. The CDR3 has 14 amino acids. V was trimmed by 5 bases and J by 3 bases, leaving 11 bases between them. The CDR3 DNA reads TGTGCCAGCAGCCCGAGGCCAGTCTACAATGAGCAGTTCTTC. Its translation: CASSPRPVYNEQFF. Variable domain in full (rest from reference TRBV7-2 and TRBJ2-1): GAGVSQSPSNKVTEKGKDVELRCDPISGHTALYWYRQSLGQGLEFLIYFQGNSAPDKSGLPSDRFSAERTGGSVSTLTIQRTQQEDSAVYLCASSPRPVYNEQFFGPGTRLTVL.

V and J are TRBV19 and TRBJ1-1, with 10 bases aligning to TRBD1. This CDR3 spans 14 amino acids. V was clipped by 9 bases and J by 2 bases; unmatched bases: 6. CDR1 is LNHDA, CDR2 SQIVND, per germline (reference sequence). The CDR3 nucleotides read TGTGCCAGCGGGGACAGGGGACCCAACACTGAAGCTTTCTTT. Its protein is CASGDRGPNTEAFF.

V and J are TRBV4-1 and TRBJ2-7; TRBD1 matches at 7 bases. CDR3 length: 15 residues. V shed 2 bases and J 2 bases; nucleotides not matched to a gene: 6. The germline V gene encodes CDR1 MGHRA and CDR2 YSYEKL. The CDR3 reads CASSQSPGQPYEQYF. Written as DNA, the CDR3 is TGCGCCAGCAGCCAAAGTCCGGGACAGCCCTACGAGCAGTACTTC.

This clone was seen a few times. The chain employs TRBV11-2 and TRBJ2-7; the match to TRBD2 covers 10 bases. Germline CDR1 reads SGHAT; CDR2 reads FQNNGV. Germline trimming cut 6 bases from V and 6 bases from J; bases unmatched to any gene: 17. CDR3 length: 17 amino acids. CDR3 coding DNA: TGTGCCAGCAGTTATTATAGCGGGAGGAAGGCTGCGTCCGAGCAGTACTTC. This sequence encodes CASSYYSGRKAASEQYF.

The sample holds a few counts of this clone. The chain recombines TRBV28 with TRBJ1-1, with D perhaps matching TRBD1 (6 bases). The CDR3 has 16 amino acids. The germline CDR1 and CDR2 sequences are MDHEN and SYDVKM. The ends were cut back, 6 bases at V and 1 base at J, with 18 bases in the middle. The CDR3 spells CASRPGAVVGNTEAFF. The DNA for the CDR3 is TGTGCCAGCAGGCCAGGGGCCGTTGTGGGGAACACTGAAGCTTTCTTT.